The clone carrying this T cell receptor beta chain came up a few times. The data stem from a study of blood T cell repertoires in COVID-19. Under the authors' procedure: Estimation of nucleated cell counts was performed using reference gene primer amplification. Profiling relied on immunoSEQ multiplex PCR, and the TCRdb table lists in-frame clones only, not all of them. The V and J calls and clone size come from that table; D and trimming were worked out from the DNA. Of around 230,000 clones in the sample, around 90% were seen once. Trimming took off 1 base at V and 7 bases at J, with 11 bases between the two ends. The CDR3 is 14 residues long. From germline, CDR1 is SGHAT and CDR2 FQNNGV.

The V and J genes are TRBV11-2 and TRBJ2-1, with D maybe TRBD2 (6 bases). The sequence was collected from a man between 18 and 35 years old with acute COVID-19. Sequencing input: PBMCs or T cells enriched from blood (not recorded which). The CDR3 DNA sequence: TGTGCCAGCAGCTTAGCTACTAGCTTGAATGAGCAGTTCTTC. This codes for CASSLATSLNEQFF.